This TCR beta chain was recorded in a study of shared clonotypes between healthy human individuals. The naive CD8 population came from CD45RO-negative cells selected for CCR7, without terminally differentiated effector memory CD45RA+ cells. Repertoires were generated with immunoSEQ multiplex PCR, while TCRdb's copy carries only in-frame clones and drops some. The sample has 1.5 million to 2.5 million clones; about 95% are singletons. The CDR3 loop spans 15 amino acids. From germline, CDR1 is MNHEY and CDR2 SVGAGI. The germline V and J ends were trimmed by 4 bases and 2 bases, with 15 bases remaining between them.

Sequenced sample: naive CD8+ T cells sorted from blood. The chain joins TRBV6-5 to TRBJ2-7; maybe TRBD1 (6 bases). The receptor comes from a man younger than 35 in good health. This CDR3 reads CASSFNPQGAYEQYF. CDR3 nucleotides: TGTGCCAGCAGTTTTAACCCACAGGGAGCCTACGAGCAGTACTTC.